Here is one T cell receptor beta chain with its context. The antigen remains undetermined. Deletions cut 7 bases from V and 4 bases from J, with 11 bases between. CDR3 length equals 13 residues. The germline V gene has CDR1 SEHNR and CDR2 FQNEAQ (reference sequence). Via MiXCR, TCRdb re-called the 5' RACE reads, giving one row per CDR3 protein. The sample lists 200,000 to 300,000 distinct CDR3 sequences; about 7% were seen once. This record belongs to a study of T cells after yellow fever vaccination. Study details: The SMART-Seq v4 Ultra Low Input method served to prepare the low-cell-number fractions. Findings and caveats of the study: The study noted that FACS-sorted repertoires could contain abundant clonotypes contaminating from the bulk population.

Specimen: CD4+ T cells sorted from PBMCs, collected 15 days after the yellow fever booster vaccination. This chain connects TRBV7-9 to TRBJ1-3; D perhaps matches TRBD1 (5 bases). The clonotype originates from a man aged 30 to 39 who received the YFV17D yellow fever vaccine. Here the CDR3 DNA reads TGTGCCAGCAAAAGCCGGGGCGGAAACACCATATATTTT. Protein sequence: CASKSRGGNTIYF.